This T cell receptor (beta chain) derives from a study of regulatory T cells in long-lasting Graves disease. The junction had 6 bases not matched to a gene; V was cut back by 6 bases and J by 4 bases. The CDR3 contains 14 residues. Both iRepertoire HTBI primers and Arm-PCR of CDR3 regions were used to build the TCR beta libraries. Each CDR3 protein gets one entry after TCRdb re-called the multiplex PCR reads with MiXCR. The table records about 440,000 distinct CDR3 sequences, roughly 15% of them present only once. Indicated time point: newly diagnosed GD, antithyroid drugs for less than 3 months. Generation of the TCR library employed RNA extracted from PBMCs. This clonotype was counted many times. The data were also submitted as part of a second study, on T cells in Graves' hyperthyroidism and ophthalmopathy. Per that paper: Most thyroid clonotypes that were expanded above 0.001 also turned up in blood.

The specimen comprised peripheral blood mononuclear cells (PBMCs), sampled at new diagnosis, from a patient treated with antithyroid drugs. The chain carries TRBV12-3 or TRBV12-4 and TRBJ2-1; 7 bases align to TRBD2. The source of this sequence is a woman aged 18-30 years with Graves disease. The CDR3 region is CASSPGLEYNEQFF. DNA of the CDR3: TGTGCCAGCAGCCCTGGACTAGAATACAATGAGCAGTTCTTC.